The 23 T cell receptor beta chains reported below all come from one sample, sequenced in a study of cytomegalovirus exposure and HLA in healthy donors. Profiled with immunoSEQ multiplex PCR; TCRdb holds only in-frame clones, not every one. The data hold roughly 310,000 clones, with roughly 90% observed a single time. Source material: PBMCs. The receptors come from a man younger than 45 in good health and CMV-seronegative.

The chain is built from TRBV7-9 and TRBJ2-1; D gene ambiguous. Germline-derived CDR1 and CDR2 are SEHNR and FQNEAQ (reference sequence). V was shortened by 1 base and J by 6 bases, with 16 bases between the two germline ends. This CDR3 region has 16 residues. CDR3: CASSLVTARRTNEQFF. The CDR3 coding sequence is TGTGCCAGCAGCTTAGTCACGGCGAGGCGAACCAATGAGCAGTTCTTC.

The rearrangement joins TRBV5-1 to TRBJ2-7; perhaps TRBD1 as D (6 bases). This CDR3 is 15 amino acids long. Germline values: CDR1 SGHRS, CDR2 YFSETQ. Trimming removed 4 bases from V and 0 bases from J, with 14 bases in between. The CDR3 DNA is TGCGCCAGCAGCCTTAGACAGGTTGACTCCTACGAGCAGTACTTC. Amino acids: CASSLRQVDSYEQYF.

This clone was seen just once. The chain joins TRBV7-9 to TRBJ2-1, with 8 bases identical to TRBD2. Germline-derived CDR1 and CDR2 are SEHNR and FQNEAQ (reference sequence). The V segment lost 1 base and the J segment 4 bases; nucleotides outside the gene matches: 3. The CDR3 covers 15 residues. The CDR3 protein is CASSLGAGEYNEQFF. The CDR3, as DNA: TGTGCCAGCAGCTTAGGAGCGGGGGAGTACAATGAGCAGTTCTTC.

The CDR3 sequence is CASSFRGQGYTF. The CDR3 DNA sequence: TGTGCCAGCAGCTTTAGGGGGCAAGGCTACACCTTC. The gene calls are TRBV11-2 and TRBJ1-2; 7 nucleotides agree with TRBD1. This CDR3 has 12 residues. Trimming took 3 bases from V and 8 from J; bases not matched to a gene: 3. Germline V gene data show CDR1 as SGHAT and CDR2 as FQNNGV.

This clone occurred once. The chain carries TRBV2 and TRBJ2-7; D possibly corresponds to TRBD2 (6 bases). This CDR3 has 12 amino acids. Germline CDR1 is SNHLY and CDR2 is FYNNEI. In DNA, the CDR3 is TGTGCTGAAGGGACGGGAGCCTACGAGCAGTACTTC. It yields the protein CAEGTGAYEQYF.

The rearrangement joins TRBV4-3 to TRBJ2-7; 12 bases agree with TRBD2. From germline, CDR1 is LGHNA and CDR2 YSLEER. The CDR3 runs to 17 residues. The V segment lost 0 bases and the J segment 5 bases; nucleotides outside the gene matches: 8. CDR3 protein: CASSQDPPGLAGNEQYF. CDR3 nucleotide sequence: TGCGCCAGCAGCCAAGATCCACCGGGACTAGCGGGCAACGAGCAGTACTTC.

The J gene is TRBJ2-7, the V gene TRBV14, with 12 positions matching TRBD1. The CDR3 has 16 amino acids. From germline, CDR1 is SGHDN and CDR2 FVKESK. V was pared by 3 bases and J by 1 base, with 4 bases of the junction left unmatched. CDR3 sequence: CASSQGDRGLSYEQYF. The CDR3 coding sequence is TGTGCCAGCAGCCAGGGGGACAGGGGGCTTTCCTACGAGCAGTACTTC.

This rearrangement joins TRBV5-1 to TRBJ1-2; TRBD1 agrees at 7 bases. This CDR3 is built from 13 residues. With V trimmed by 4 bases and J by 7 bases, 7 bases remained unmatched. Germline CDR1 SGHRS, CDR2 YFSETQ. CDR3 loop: CASSPQGRGGYTF. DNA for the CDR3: TGCGCCAGCAGCCCACAGGGGCGGGGTGGCTACACCTTC.

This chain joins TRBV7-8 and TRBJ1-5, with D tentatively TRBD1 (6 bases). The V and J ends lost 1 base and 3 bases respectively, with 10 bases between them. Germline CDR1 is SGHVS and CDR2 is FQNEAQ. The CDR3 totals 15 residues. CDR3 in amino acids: CASSLVTGNNQPQHF. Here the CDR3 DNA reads TGTGCCAGCAGCTTAGTAACAGGGAACAATCAGCCCCAGCATTTT.

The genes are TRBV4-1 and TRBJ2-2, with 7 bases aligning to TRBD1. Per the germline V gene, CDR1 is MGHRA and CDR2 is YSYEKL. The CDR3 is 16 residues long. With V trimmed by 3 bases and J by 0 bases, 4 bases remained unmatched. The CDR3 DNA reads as TGCGCCAGCAGCCAGACTGGGACAGCGAACACCGGGGAGCTGTTTTTT. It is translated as CASSQTGTANTGELFF.

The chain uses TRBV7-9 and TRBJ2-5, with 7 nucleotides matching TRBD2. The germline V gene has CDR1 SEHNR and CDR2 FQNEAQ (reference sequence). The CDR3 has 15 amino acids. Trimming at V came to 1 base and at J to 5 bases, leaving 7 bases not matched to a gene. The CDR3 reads CASSLGGLGGETQYF. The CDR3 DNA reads TGTGCCAGCAGCTTAGGCGGACTAGGCGGCGAGACCCAGTACTTC.

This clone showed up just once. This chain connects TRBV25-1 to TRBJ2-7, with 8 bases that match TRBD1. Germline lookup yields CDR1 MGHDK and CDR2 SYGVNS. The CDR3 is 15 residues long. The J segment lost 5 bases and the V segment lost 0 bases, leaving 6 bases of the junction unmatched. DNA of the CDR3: TGTGCCAGCAGTGAATATCGGGGACAGGTAAACGAGCAGTACTTC. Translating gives CASSEYRGQVNEQYF.

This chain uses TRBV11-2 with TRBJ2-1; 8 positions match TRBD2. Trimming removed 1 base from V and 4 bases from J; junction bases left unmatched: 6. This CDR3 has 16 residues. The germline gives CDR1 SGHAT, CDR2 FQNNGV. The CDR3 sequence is CASSLGTAGAYNEQFF. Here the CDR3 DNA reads TGTGCCAGCAGCTTAGGAACAGCGGGGGCGTACAATGAGCAGTTCTTC.

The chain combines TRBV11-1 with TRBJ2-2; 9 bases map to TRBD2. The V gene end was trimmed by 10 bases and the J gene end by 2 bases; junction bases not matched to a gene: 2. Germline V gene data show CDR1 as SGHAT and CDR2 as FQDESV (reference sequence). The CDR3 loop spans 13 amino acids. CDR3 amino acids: CATSGDNTGELFF. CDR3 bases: TGTGCCACTAGCGGGGACAACACCGGGGAGCTGTTTTTT.

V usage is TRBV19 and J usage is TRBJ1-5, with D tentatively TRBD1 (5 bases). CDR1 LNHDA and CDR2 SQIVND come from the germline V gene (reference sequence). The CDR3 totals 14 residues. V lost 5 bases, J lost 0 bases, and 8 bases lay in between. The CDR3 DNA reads TGTGCCAGTAGTGGCAGGGTTAGCAATCAGCCCCAGCATTTT. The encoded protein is CASSGRVSNQPQHF.

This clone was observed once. The CDR3 nucleotides are TGTGCCAGCTCCCGGGACAGGGAAGGGAACGAGCAGTACTTC. Translating gives CASSRDREGNEQYF. The gene calls are TRBV18 and TRBJ2-7; TRBD1 matches at 9 bases. CDR1 is KGHSH and CDR2 is LQKENI in the germline V gene. V trimming: 6 bases; J trimming: 5 bases; junction bases outside the gene matches: 8. This CDR3 has 14 residues.

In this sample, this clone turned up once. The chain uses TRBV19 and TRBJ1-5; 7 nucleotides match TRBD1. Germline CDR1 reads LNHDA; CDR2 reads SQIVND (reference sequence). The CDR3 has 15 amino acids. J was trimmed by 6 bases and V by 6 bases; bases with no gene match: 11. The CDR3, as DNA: TGTGCCAGTAGGACTATTCAGGGGGGTGGTCAGCCCCAGCATTTT. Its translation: CASRTIQGGGQPQHF.

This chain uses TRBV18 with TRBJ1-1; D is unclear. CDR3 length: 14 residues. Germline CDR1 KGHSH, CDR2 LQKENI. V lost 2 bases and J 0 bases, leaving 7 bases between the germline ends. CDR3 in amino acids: CASSPEGMNTEAFF. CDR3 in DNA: TGTGCCAGCTCACCAGAGGGCATGAACACTGAAGCTTTCTTT.

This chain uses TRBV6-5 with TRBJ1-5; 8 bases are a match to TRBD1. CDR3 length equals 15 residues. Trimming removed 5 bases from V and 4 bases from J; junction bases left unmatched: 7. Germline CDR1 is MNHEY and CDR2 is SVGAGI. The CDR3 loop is CASSIDRGGNQPQHF. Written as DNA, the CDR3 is TGTGCCAGCAGTATCGACAGGGGAGGGAATCAGCCCCAGCATTTT.

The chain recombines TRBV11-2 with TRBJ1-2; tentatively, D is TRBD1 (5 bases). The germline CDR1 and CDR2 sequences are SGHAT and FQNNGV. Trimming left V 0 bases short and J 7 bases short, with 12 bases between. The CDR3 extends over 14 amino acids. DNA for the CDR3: TGTGCCAGCAGCTTAGATGCAAGGGGAAGTGGCTACACCTTC. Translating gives CASSLDARGSGYTF. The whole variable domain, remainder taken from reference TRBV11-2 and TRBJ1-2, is EAGVAQSPRYKIIEKRQSVAFWCNPISGHATLYWYQQILGQGPKLLIQFQNNGVVDDSQLPKDRFSAERLKGVDSTLKIQPAKLEDSAVYLCASSLDARGSGYTFGSGTRLTVV.

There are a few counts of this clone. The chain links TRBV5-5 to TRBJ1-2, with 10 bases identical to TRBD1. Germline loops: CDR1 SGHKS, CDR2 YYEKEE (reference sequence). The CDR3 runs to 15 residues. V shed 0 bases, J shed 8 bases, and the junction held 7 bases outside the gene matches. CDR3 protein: CASSLATGGVGGYTF. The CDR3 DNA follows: TGTGCCAGCAGCTTGGCGACAGGGGGCGTAGGAGGCTACACCTTC. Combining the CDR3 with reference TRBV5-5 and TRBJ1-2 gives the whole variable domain DAGVTQSPTHLIKTRGQQVTLRCSPISGHKSVSWYQQVLGQGPQFIFQYYEKEERGRGNFPDRFSARQFPNYSSELNVNALLLGDSALYLCASSLATGGVGGYTFGSGTRLTVV.

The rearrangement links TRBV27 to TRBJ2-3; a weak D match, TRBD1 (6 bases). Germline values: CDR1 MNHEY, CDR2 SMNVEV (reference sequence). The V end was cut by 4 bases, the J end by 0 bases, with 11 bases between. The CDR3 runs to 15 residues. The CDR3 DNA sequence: TGTGCCAGCAGTTCCGGGACATCTAGCACAGATACGCAGTATTTT. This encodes CASSSGTSSTDTQYF.

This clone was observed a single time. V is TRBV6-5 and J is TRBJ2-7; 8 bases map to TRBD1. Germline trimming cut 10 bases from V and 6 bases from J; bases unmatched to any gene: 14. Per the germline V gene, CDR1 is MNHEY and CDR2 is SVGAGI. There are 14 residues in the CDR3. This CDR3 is CATRLGTGRLEQYF. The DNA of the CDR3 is TGTGCCACCCGATTGGGGACAGGCCGTCTCGAGCAGTACTTC.